The 5 T cell receptor beta chains below come from one sample, sequenced in a study of shared clonotypes between healthy human individuals. Positively selected for CCR7, the CD45RO-negative cells used as naive CD8 cells excluded terminally differentiated effector memory CD45RA+ cells. Profiled with immunoSEQ multiplex PCR; TCRdb holds only in-frame clones, not every one. The sample comprises roughly 1,800,000 clones, roughly 95% of which are singletons, and roughly 1.2% rests with the top ten. The sample consisted of naive CD8+ T cells sorted from blood. Receptors originate from a man younger than 30 in good health.

As to this clone: Other DNA sequences in this sample translate to the same CDR3. This chain links TRBV5-6 with TRBJ1-2, with D tentatively TRBD1 (5 bases). V gave up 2 bases and J gave up 2 bases, with 10 bases separating them. CDR3 length equals 14 residues. Looked up from germline, CDR1 is SGHDT and CDR2 is YYEEEE. CDR3 nucleotides: TGTGCCAGCAGCTTTCAGGGAGGGAACTATGGCTACACCTTC. It codes for CASSFQGGNYGYTF.

The chain couples TRBV29-1 to TRBJ2-1; TRBD1 or TRBD2 may be the D gene (5 bases each). The CDR3 runs to 14 residues. Trimming pared 2 bases from V and 2 bases from J, leaving 10 bases between. Germline V gene sequence: CDR1 SQVTM, CDR2 ANQGSEA. This CDR3 is CSVEIRGAYNEQFF. For the CDR3, the DNA is TGCAGCGTTGAAATCCGGGGCGCCTACAATGAGCAGTTCTTC.

In regard to this clone: The same CDR3 is also encoded by other DNA sequences in this sample. This chain connects TRBV5-6 to TRBJ2-7; no clear D. The germline V and J ends were trimmed by 0 bases and 3 bases, with 7 bases remaining between them. CDR1 is SGHDT and CDR2 is YYEEEE in the germline V gene. This CDR3 region has 13 residues. In DNA, the CDR3 is TGTGCCAGCAGCTTGGGGCTCAACTACGAGCAGTACTTC. This sequence encodes CASSLGLNYEQYF.

The chain uses TRBV30 and TRBJ2-3; TRBD2 might be the D (6 bases). Between the trimmed V and J ends, which lost 5 bases and 6 bases, there was a span of 15 bases. The CDR3 spans 13 residues. The V gene's germline CDR1 is GTSNPN and CDR2 SVGIG (reference sequence). The DNA for the CDR3 is TGTGCCTGGGGGAGGCAGGGAGCCGATACGCAGTATTTT. Translation: CAWGRQGADTQYF.

The chain couples TRBV27 to TRBJ2-7; weak D call: TRBD2 (6 bases). CDR3 length: 15 residues. Germline V gene lookup returns CDR1 MNHEY and CDR2 SMNVEV (reference sequence). V lost 5 bases and J 1 base, leaving 15 bases between the germline ends. CDR3 sequence (DNA): TGTGCCAGCAGTGTCCTCGGGGAGGTATCCTACGAGCAGTACTTC. Translating it yields CASSVLGEVSYEQYF.